This T cell receptor beta chain was found in a study of identical twins. Study-wide results and limits: Out-of-frame beta chain sequences displayed weaker excess sharing between twins.

TCRdb re-called the 5' RACE reads with MiXCR, one entry per CDR3 protein. The data show some 570,000 distinct CDR3 sequences, 20% to 25% seen once. Germline CDR1 reads ENHRY; CDR2 reads SYGVKD. V was clipped by 0 bases and J by 10 bases, with 13 bases between them. The CDR3 covers 14 residues. Comment on this clonotype: Its antigen is still unknown.

This same sample was also taken into another study, of yellow fever vaccine responses in identical twins. That work contributes: Vaccine T cell responses of twins reportedly seemed partly convergent and partly personalized.

The sample comprised CD4+ T cells sorted from blood. This rearrangement joins TRBV10-3 to TRBJ2-1, with D perhaps TRBD2 (5 bases). The clonotype originates from a woman in her late teens or twenties in good health. The DNA for the CDR3 is TGTGCCATCAGTGAGTCGAGGTTGGAGGACGAGCAGTTCTTC. It codes for CAISESRLEDEQFF.